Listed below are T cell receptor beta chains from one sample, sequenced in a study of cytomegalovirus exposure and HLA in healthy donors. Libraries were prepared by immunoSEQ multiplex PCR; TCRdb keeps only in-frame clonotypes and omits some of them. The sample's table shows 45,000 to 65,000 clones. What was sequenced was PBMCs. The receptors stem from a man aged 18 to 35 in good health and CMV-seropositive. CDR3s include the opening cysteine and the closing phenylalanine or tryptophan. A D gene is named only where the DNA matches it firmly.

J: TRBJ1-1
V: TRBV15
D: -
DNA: TGTGCCACCAGTGAAATAGCTCGGAGGAACACTGAAGCTTTCTTT
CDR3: CATSEIARRNTEAFF

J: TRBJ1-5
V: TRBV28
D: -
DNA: TGTGCCAGCAGTTCCCACGGGAGCAATCAGCCCCAGCATTTT
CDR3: CASSSHGSNQPQHF

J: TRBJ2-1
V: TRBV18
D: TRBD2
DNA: TGTGCCAGCTCGCCGGAAAGAGCGGGGCCCTCTTACAATGAGCAGTTCTTC
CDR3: CASSPERAGPSYNEQFF

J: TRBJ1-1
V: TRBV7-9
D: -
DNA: TGTGCCGCCTCCGGGTCCATGAACACTGAAGCTTTCTTT
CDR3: CAASGSMNTEAFF

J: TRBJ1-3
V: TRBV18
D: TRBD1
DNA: TGTGCCAGCTCACCACTTCGACAGGGTGGAAGCTCTGGAAACACCATATATTTT
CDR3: CASSPLRQGGSSGNTIYF

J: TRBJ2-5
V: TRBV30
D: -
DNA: TGTGCCTGGAGTTTTGGAGGGGGGGAACAAGAGACCCAGTACTTC
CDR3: CAWSFGGGEQETQYF

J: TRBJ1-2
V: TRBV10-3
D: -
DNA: TGTGCCATCAGTGACCAGTTCTATGGCTACACCTTC
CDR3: CAISDQFYGYTF

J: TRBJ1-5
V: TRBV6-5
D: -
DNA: TGTGCCAGCAGTTATGAGCGGTCGGGGCCCCAGCATTTT
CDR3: CASSYERSGPQHF

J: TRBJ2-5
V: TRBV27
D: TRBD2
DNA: TGTGCCAGCAGCCCAGGGTCCGGGACTAGCGGGAGGTACCGCCAAGAGACCCAGTACTTC
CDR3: CASSPGSGTSGRYRQETQYF

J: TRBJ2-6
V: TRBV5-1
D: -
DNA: TGCGCCAGCAGCTTCGACACGAGCTCTGGGGCCAACGTCCTGACTTTC
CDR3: CASSFDTSSGANVLTF

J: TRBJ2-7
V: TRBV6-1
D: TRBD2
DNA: TGTGCCAGCAGGGGGGGACTAGCGGGACTCTACGAGCAGTACTTC
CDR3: CASRGGLAGLYEQYF

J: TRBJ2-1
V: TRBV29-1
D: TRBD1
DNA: TGCAGCGTTATACAGGGGGCGCAGTACAATGAGCAGTTCTTC
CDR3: CSVIQGAQYNEQFF

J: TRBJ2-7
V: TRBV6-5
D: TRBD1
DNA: TGTGCCAGCAGCCAGGATGGGGACAGGACCCGCGAGCAGTACTTC
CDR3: CASSQDGDRTREQYF

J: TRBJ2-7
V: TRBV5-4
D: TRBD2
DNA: TGTGCCAGCAGCCTTGGACTAGCGGGAGCATCCGAGCAGTACTTC
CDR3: CASSLGLAGASEQYF

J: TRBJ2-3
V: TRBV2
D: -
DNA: TGTGCCAGCAGTGGGTCCCTAGGGGGAGAGGGGTATTTT
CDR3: CASSGSLGGEGYF

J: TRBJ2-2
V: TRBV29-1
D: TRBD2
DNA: TGCAGCGTTGACGGCGGGAGGGCCTCCGGGGAGCTGTTTTTT
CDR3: CSVDGGRASGELFF

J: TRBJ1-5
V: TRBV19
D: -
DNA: TGTGCCAGCAACCAGGGGATTGTGCAGCCCCAGCATTTT
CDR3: CASNQGIVQPQHF

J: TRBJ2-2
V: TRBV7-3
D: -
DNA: TGTGCCAGCAGCTTAGCGGCGAACACCGGGGAGCTGTTTTTT
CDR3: CASSLAANTGELFF

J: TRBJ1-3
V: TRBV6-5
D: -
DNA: TGTGCCAGCAGTTACGGGGCTCTCTCTGGAAACACCATATATTTT
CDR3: CASSYGALSGNTIYF

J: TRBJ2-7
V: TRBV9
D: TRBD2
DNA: TGTGCCAGCAGCGTAGCGTTAGCGGGAGGCTACGAGCAGTACTTC
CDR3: CASSVALAGGYEQYF

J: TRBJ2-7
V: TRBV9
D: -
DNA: TGTGCCAGCAATCCAGGGGACACCTTTTACGAGCAGTACTTC
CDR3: CASNPGDTFYEQYF

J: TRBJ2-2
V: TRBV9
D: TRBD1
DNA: TGTGCCAGCAGCCCACGGACAGGGAGTGACACCGGGGAGCTGTTTTTT
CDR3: CASSPRTGSDTGELFF

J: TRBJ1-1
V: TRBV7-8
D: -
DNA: TGTGCCAGCAGCTTAGTACCACAGAGTTTGAGGGACACTGAAGCTTTCTTT
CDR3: CASSLVPQSLRDTEAFF

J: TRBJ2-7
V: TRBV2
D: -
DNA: TGTGCCAGCAGGCGGGCCTACGAGCAGTACTTC
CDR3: CASRRAYEQYF

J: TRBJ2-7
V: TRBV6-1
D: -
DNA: TGTGCCACCGCCAGGGCTTGGTCCTACGAGCAGTACTTC
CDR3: CATARAWSYEQYF

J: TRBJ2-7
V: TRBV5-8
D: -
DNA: TGTGCCAGCAGCTTGAGGCAGGGCGCCTACGAGCAGTACTTC
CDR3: CASSLRQGAYEQYF

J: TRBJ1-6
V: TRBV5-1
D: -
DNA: TGCGCCAGCAGCTTGGAGGCAGGGGCGCCCAATTCACCCCTCCACTTT
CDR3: CASSLEAGAPNSPLHF

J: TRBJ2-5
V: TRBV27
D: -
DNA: TGTGCCAGCAGGCGAGAGACCCAGTACTTC
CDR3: CASRRETQYF

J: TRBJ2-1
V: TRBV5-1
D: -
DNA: TGCGCCAGCAGCACCCCTCTTTCAACGAGCTCCTACAATGAGCAGTTCTTC
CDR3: CASSTPLSTSSYNEQFF

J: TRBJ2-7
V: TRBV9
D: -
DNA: TGTGCCAGCAGCGTAGGTGAGACTTACTCCTACGAGCAGTACTTC
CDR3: CASSVGETYSYEQYF

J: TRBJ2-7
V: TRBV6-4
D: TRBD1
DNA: TGTGCCAGCAGTGACTCGGACAGGGGCGAGCAGTACTTC
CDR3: CASSDSDRGEQYF

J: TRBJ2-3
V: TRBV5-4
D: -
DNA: TGTGCCAGCAGCTTCAGGAGGGAGGCAGATACGCAGTATTTT
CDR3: CASSFRREADTQYF

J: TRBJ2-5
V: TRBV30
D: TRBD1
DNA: TGTGCCTGGAGTGGGACAGGGGGCGAAGAGACCCAGTACTTC
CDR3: CAWSGTGGEETQYF

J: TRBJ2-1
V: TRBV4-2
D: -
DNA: TGTGCCAGCAGACCGATCGAAGCGGGCCCCGGGTTGGATGAGCAGTTCTTC
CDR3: CASRPIEAGPGLDEQFF

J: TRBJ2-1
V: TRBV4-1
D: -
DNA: TGCGCCAGCAGCCAAGGTCCACTCATACTATACAATGAGCAGTTCTTC
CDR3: CASSQGPLILYNEQFF

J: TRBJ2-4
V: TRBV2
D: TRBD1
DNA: TGTGCCAGCAAACAGGGGGCCAAAAACATTCAGTACTTC
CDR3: CASKQGAKNIQYF

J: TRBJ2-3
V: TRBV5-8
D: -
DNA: TGTGCCAGCAGCTTGGCGAGCACAGATACGCAGTATTTT
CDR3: CASSLASTDTQYF

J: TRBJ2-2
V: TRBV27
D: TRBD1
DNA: TGTGCCAGCAGTTCGGGACAGGGAATCGGGGAGCTGTTTTTT
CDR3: CASSSGQGIGELFF

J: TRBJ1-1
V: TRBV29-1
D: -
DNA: TGCAGCGTTGAAGGCACAGGCACTGAAGCTTTCTTT
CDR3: CSVEGTGTEAFF